The T cell receptor beta chain described here comes from a study of T cell responses to AZD1222 COVID-19 vaccine. Findings and caveats of the study: Of spike-specific TCRs, nearly half reportedly target regions left unmutated in variants.

Second doses at about 4 or about 12 weeks were pooled. The repertoire was sequenced with immunoSEQ multiplex PCR; TCRdb's copy has only in-frame clones and lacks some. The profile covers 140,000 or so clones, with 70% to 90% appearing a single time and about 5.4% taken by the ten largest. The germline V gene encodes CDR1 MNHEY and CDR2 SMNVEV (reference sequence). J was trimmed by 15 bases and V by 9 bases; bases with no gene match: 3. There are 9 residues in the CDR3. Worth noting for this clone: Antigen: not known.

Sequenced material: peripheral blood, taken 28 days after the second AZD1222 dose. The origin of this receptor is an adult who received the AZD1222 COVID-19 vaccine. The chain is built from TRBV27 and TRBJ1-5; 9 nucleotides line up with TRBD1. The CDR3 bases are TGTGCCAGAGGGACAGGGCGGCATTTT. Encoded protein: CARGTGRHF.